This TCR beta chain was identified during a study of lung T cells in sarcoidosis with Löfgren's syndrome. TCRdb reprocessed the reads with MiXCR, giving one entry per CDR3 protein. The sample holds about 19,000 distinct CDR3 sequences, roughly a fifth seen once. This clonotype is medium-sized by share. Its antigen is unknown. The ends were cut back, 2 bases at V and 2 bases at J, with 9 bases in the middle. The CDR3 extends over 14 amino acids. Germline V lookup: CDR1 MNHNY, CDR2 SVGAGI (reference sequence). Whole-study findings and limits: TRBV2 was the preferred pairing partner of TRAV12-1, with similar CDR3s. The most expanded V genes in Löfgren's patients were reportedly TRAV12-1 and TRBV2. Shared TRAV12-1 and TRBV2 CDR3 motifs were reported across several patients.

The V gene is TRBV6-6, the J gene TRBJ2-5; a possible D gene is TRBD1 (5 bases). The sequenced sample consisted of CD4+ T cells from bronchoalveolar lavage. This TCR was recovered from a human donor with sarcoidosis (Löfgren's syndrome or another form), or a control subject (not recorded which). As DNA, the CDR3 is TGTGCCAGCAGTTACGCGACAGTGCAAGAGACCCAGTACTTC. Amino acids: CASSYATVQETQYF.